A selection of T cell receptor beta chains follows, all from one sample in a study of blood T cell repertoires in COVID-19. The protocol was immunoSEQ multiplex PCR, while the TCRdb copy is restricted to in-frame clones and leaves out a portion. The sample includes 150,000 to 200,000 clones, about 87% of them seen just once. Sequenced input: peripheral blood. Receptors were obtained from a woman aged 55-75 years who had recovered from COVID-19. The CDR3 runs from the conserved cysteine through the conserved F or W. D genes are given only for firm matches. A clone size is listed for some rows: how often the clone was seen (once, few, many), or a class if it is expanded.

V: TRBV3-1/TRBV3-2; J: TRBJ2-5; size: NA; D: TRBD2; length: 15; CDR3: CASSHQRGAKETQYF; DNA: TGTGCCAGCAGCCATCAGCGGGGCGCTAAGGAGACCCAGTACTTC
V: TRBV28; J: TRBJ1-6; size: NA; D: TRBD1; length: 14; CDR3: CASSLTGVASPLHF; DNA: TGTGCCAGCAGCTTAACAGGGGTAGCTTCACCCCTCCACTTT
V: TRBV6-5; J: TRBJ1-6; size: NA; D: TRBD1; length: 15; CDR3: CASMMATGMNSPLHF; DNA: TGTGCCAGCATGATGGCGACAGGGATGAATTCACCCCTCCACTTT
V: TRBV19; J: TRBJ1-5; size: NA; D: NA; length: 14; CDR3: CASTTGGPHQPQHF; DNA: TGTGCCAGTACCACGGGGGGCCCCCACCAGCCCCAGCATTTT
V: TRBV7-2; J: TRBJ2-3; size: once; D: NA; length: 15; CDR3: CASSPLGSSVGTQYF; DNA: TGTGCCAGCAGCCCCCTAGGCTCATCTGTGGGTACGCAGTATTTT
V: TRBV7-8; J: TRBJ2-3; size: NA; D: TRBD1; length: 14; CDR3: CASLGQAGTDTQYF; DNA: TGTGCCAGTCTTGGACAGGCGGGCACAGATACGCAGTATTTT
V: TRBV19; J: TRBJ1-5; size: few; D: TRBD1; length: 15; CDR3: CASSKTGGAHQPQHF; DNA: TGTGCCAGTAGTAAGACAGGGGGCGCCCATCAGCCCCAGCATTTT
V: TRBV10-1; J: TRBJ1-6; size: NA; D: TRBD1; length: 15; CDR3: CASSELRQGNSPLHF; DNA: TGCGCCAGCAGTGAGCTTCGACAGGGTAATTCACCCCTCCACTTT
V: TRBV11-2; J: TRBJ2-3; size: NA; D: NA; length: 12; CDR3: CASTQMVDTQYF; DNA: TGTGCCAGCACCCAGATGGTGGATACGCAGTATTTT
V: TRBV28; J: TRBJ1-1; size: few; D: TRBD1; length: 12; CDR3: CASRVRGPEAFF; DNA: TGTGCCAGCAGAGTCAGGGGGCCTGAAGCTTTCTTT